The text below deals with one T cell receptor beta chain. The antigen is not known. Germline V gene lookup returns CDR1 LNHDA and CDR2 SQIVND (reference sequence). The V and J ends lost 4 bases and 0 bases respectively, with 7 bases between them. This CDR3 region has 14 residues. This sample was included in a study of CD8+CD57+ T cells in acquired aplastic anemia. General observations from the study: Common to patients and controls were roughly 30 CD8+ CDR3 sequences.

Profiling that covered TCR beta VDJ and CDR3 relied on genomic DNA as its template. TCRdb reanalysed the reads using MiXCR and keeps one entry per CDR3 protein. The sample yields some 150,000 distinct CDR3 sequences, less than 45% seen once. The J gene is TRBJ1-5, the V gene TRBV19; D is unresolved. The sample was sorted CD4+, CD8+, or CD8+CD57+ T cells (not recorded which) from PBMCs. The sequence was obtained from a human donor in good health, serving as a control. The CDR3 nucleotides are TGTGCCAGTAGTACCCACCATAGCAATCAGCCCCAGCATTTT. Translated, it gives CASSTHHSNQPQHF.